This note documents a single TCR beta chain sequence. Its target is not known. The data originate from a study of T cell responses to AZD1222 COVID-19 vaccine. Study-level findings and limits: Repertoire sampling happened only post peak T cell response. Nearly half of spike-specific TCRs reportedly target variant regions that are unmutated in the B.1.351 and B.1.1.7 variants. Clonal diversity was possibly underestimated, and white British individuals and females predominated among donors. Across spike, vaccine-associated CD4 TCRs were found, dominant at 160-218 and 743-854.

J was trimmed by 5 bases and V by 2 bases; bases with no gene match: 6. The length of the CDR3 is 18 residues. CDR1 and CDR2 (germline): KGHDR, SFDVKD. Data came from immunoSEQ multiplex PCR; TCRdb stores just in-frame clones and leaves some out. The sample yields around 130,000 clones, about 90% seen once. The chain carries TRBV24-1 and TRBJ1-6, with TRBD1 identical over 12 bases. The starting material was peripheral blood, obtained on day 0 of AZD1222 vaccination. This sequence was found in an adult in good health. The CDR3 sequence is CATSDSPGQGAHNSPLHF. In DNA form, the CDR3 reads TGTGCCACCAGTGATTCCCCGGGACAGGGGGCCCATAATTCACCCCTCCACTTT.